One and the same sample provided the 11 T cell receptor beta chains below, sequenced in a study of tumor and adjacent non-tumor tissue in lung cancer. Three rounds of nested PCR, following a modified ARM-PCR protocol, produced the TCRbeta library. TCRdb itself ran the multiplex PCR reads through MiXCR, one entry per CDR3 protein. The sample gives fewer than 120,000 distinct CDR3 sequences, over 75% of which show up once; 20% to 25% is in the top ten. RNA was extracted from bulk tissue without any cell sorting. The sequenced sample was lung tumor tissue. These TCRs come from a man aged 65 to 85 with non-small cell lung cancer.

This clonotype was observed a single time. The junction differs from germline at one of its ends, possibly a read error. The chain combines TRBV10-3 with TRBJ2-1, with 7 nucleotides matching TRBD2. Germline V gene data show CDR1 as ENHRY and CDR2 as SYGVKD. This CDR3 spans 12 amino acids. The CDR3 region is CAIRREINGQFF. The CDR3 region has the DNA TGTGCCATTAGGCGGGAGATCAATGGGCAGTTCTTC.

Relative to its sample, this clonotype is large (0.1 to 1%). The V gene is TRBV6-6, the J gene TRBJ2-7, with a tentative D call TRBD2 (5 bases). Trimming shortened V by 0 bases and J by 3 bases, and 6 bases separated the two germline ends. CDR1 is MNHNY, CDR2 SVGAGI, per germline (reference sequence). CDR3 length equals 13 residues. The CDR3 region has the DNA TGTGCCAGCAGTTACTCACGGGGCTACGAGCAGTACTTC. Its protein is CASSYSRGYEQYF.

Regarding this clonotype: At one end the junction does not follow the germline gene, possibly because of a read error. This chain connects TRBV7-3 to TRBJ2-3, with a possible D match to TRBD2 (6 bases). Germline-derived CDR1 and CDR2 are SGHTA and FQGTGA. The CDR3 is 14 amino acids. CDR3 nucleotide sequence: TGTGGCAGCAGCTTAGTTGGAGGGGAGGATATGCAGTATTTT. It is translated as CGSSLVGGEDMQYF.

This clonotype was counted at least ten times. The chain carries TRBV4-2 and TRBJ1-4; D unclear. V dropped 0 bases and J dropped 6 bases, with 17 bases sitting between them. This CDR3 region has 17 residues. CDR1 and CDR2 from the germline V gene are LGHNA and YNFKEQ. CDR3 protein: CASSQDPRPKLDEKLFF. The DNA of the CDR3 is TGTGCCAGCAGCCAAGATCCGAGACCTAAGTTGGATGAAAAACTGTTTTTT.

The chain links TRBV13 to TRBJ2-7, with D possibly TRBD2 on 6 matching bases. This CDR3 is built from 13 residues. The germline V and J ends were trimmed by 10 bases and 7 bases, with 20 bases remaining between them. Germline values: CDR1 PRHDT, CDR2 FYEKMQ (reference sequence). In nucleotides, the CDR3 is TGTGCCAACATCTCAACCACGGGGGAGGAGCAGTACTTC. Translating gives CANISTTGEEQYF. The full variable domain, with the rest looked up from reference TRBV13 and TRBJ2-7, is AAGVIQSPRHLIKEKRETATLKCYPIPRHDTVYWYQQGPGQDPQFLISFYEKMQSDKGSIPDRFSAQQFSDYHSELNMSSLELGDSALYFCANISTTGEEQYFGPGTRLTVT.

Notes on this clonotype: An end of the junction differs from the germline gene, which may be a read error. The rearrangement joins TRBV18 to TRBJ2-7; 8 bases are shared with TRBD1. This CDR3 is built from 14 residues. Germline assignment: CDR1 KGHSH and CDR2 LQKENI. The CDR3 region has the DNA TGTGCCAGCTCAATCCGACAGGGGCTGAACGATCAGTACTTC. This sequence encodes CASSIRQGLNDQYF.

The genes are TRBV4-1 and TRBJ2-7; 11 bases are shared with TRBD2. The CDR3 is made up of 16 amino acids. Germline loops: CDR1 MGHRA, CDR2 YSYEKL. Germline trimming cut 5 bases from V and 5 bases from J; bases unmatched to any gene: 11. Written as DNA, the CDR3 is TGCGCCAGCAGCAGTACACTAGCGGGAGTGGGGGACGAGCAGTACTTC. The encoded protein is CASSSTLAGVGDEQYF.

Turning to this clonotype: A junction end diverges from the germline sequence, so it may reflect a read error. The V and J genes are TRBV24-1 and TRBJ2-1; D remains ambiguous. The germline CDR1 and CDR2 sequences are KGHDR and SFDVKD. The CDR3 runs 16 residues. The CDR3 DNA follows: TGTGCTACCAGCCCACGACCGGAACAGACCTACAATGAGCAGTTCTTC. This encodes CATSPRPEQTYNEQFF.

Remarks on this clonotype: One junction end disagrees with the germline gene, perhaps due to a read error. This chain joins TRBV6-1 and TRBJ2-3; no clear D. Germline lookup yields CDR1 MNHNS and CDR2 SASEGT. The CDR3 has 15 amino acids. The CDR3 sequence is CAISTPRVSTDTQYF. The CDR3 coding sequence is TGTGCCATCAGTACCCCCCGGGTGAGCACAGATACCCAGTATTTT.

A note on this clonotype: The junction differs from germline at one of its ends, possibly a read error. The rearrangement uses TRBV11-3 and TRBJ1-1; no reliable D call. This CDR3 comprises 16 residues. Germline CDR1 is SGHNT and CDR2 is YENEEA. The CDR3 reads CASSLFSIRMSTEALF. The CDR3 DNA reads TGTGCGAGCAGCTTATTCAGCATCAGGATGAGCACTGAAGCTTTATTT. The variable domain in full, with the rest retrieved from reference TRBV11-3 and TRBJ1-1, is EAGVVQSPRYKIIEKKQPVAFWCNPISGHNTLYWYLQNLGQGPELLIRYENEEAVDDSQLPKDRFSAERLKGVDSTLKIQPAELGDSAVYLCASSLFSIRMSTEALFGQGTRLTVV.

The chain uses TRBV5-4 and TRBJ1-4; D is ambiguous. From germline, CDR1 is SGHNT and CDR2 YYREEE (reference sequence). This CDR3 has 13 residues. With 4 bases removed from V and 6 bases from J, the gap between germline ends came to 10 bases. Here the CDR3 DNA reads TGTGCCAGCAGCATGGAGATGTATGAAAAACTGTTTTTT. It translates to CASSMEMYEKLFF.